This T cell receptor (beta chain) was recorded in a study of shared clonotypes between healthy human individuals (dated by TCRdb to the early 2020s). Study-level background: Two women and a few men aged 18 to 49 years were included in the cohort. Different laboratories and diverse techniques were used to prepare libraries and sequence TCR repertoires, to increase sequencing depth and limit assay-specific biases. Per donor, three plates each were used for CD4 naive and CD4 memory, two for CD8 naive, and one for CD8 memory. Between about 0.8 and 9 billion PBMCs per donor were obtained by leukapheresis. To estimate repertoire size and how much clonotypes are shared between individuals, the study performed deep sequencing of blood TCR repertoires from roughly five healthy adults.

Study-wide findings and limitations: Larger estimated clonotype richness was generally found for naive subsets than for memory subsets. Clonotypes shared by all four sorted-subset donors showed higher generation probabilities than non-shared clonotypes. Pairwise subsampling indicated that sequencing depth was expected to affect the degree of clonotype sharing among donors. Sampling was restricted to blood, and TCR repertoires in tissues likely differ from the TCR repertoires found in blood. Around 5.4% of naive CD4, 3% to 4% of naive CD8, approximately 2.2% of memory CD4, and 0.4% of memory CD8 clonotypes were shared across a few donors. Because the study included only a small number of donors, the genetic and exposure-history diversity represented was limited. Incomplete sequencing was indicated by rarefaction of sorted-subset datasets, despite the large sequencing depth.

On this clone itself: Its antigen is not yet known. Per-base quality was not reported, and no clone a single base away is much larger than it. The sample carries other DNA sequences with the same CDR3.

For CDR1 and CDR2, the germline V gene lists MGHDK and SYGVNS. From cysteine to phenylalanine, the CDR3 is 14 amino acids long. The read is trimmed to its CDR3 DNA, 42 bases read in frame from base 1. Trimming takes 3 bases off V and 5 bases off J; junction bases not matched to a gene: 5. Using the deep immunoSEQ assay, TCR CDR3 regions were amplified from genomic DNA by multiplex PCR. Genomic DNA extracted from each cell subset was distributed evenly over all wells of several immunoSEQ 96-well plates, and each plate served as one replicate. Each replicate PCR for sorted subsets received around 210 ng genomic DNA, equal to roughly 33,000 T cell genomes. Purified libraries were measured with a Qubit 3.0 fluorometer, size-checked on a Bioanalyzer 2100, and measured again with the KAPA Library Quantification kit. Every immunoSEQ 96-well plate was sequenced on a dedicated single-read 150-cycle Illumina NextSeq 550 flow cell. On the study's bioinformatics: Because only junctional sequences without quality scores were contained in the immunoSEQ output, filtering matching that applied to full-length reads could not be performed. Sequences were annotated with PyIR, a Python wrapper for IgBLAST v1.9, and V/J genes and CDR3 were assigned using IMGT germline references. Any read was removed if the V/J assignment was weak (E-value above 1e-6), the CDR3 was missing, or the read contained stop codons, out-of-frame junctions, or ambiguous translated residues. A V3J clonotype was defined by an identical inferred V gene, J gene, and CDR3 amino acid sequence. To compute the percentage overlap between repertoires, the number of shared unique clonotypes was divided by the size of the smaller repertoire. Richness of each repertoire was evaluated using RTK rarefaction, the Chao1 estimator, and Recon v2.1 estimates of unobserved clonotypes. For all TCRbeta clonotypes obtained by the gDNA method from several donors, generation probabilities were computed with OLGA. Imported from immuneACCESS, the table was reduced by TCRdb to in-frame sequences with V and J called. These copies leave out some clones; in studies compared against another copy, an unresolved V gene accounts for under half, and the cause of the remainder is not known. V, J and clone size reflect that table, while D and trimming were determined from the DNA. A total of around 1.1 million clones appear in this sample, approximately 80% of them only once. Roughly 0.62% of the sample lies in the top ten.

Healthy HIV-negative adults with no recently reported acute infections or vaccinations were included as donors. Only Caucasian adults living in Nashville, Tennessee, USA were represented among the donors. CD4+ T cells were enriched by magnetic negative selection, after which naive cells were positively selected on CD45RA and the negative fraction was taken as the memory subset. Blood was collected by leukapheresis, and PBMCs were isolated by Ficoll-Histopaque density gradient centrifugation and then cryopreserved in liquid nitrogen vapor phase. Analytical flow cytometry was used to check the purity and quantity of each magnetically sorted T cell population. Each sorted fraction had its genomic DNA isolated and then quantified by UV absorbance on a Nanodrop 2000c.

Source material: memory CD4+ T cells from PBMCs. According to the study, the label for this sample's cell subset or site signals: CD45RA-negative fraction. This clonotype was obtained from a man younger than 35 in good health. Some clones in this sample may be carry-over from other donors' samples. The chain joins TRBV25-1 to TRBJ2-5, and 8 junctional nucleotides match TRBD2. The encoded CDR3 is CASSDGLAGETQYF. The DNA sequence reads TGTGCCAGCAGTGATGGACTAGCCGGGGAGACCCAGTACTTC.